Shown below are 30 T cell receptor beta chains from a single sample sequenced in a study of T cells in Graves' hyperthyroidism and ophthalmopathy. The TCR beta CDR3 regions underwent amplification using RNA transcripts as the source. First-round RT-PCR targeting the TCR CDR3 was performed with the HTBI primer set. In TCRdb, the multiplex PCR reads were re-called with MiXCR into one record per CDR3 protein. The sample consists of about 400,000 distinct CDR3 sequences, 15% to 19% of them appearing once. Sequencing was carried out using blood. All receptors come from a woman aged 18-29 years with Graves' hyperthyroidism that later progressed to Graves' ophthalmopathy.

This clonotype was seen ten or more times. The J gene is TRBJ2-1, the V gene TRBV28; D uncertain. The CDR3 covers 12 residues. The ends were cut back, 7 bases at V and 5 bases at J, with 9 bases in the middle. Germline-derived CDR1 and CDR2 are MDHEN and SYDVKM. CDR3 region: CASTTLNNEQFF. The CDR3 DNA reads as TGTGCCAGCACGACGCTCAACAATGAGCAGTTCTTC. Full variable domain (missing parts from reference TRBV28 and TRBJ2-1): DVKVTQSSRYLVKRTGEKVFLECVQDMDHENMFWYRQDPGLGLRLIYFSYDVKMKEKGDIPEGYSVSREKKERFSLILESASTNQTSMYLCASTTLNNEQFFGPGTRLTVL.

At least ten counts were recorded for this clonotype. The V and J genes are TRBV29-1 and TRBJ1-2; TRBD1 might be the D (5 bases). V lost 4 bases, J lost 4 bases, and 10 bases lay in between. Germline-derived CDR1 and CDR2 are SQVTM and ANQGSEA. CDR3 length: 12 residues. CDR3 sequence (DNA): TGCAGCGTTGGGGGCCTCAGCTATGGCTACACCTTC. Residues: CSVGGLSYGYTF.

The CDR3 nucleotides are TGCAGTGCTAGCGGGAGGGCGAAGGCCGGGGAGCTGTTTTTT. Protein: CSASGRAKAGELFF. The chain employs TRBV20-1 and TRBJ2-2, with 8 bases fitting TRBD2. The CDR3 spans 14 residues. Germline lookup yields CDR1 DFQATT and CDR2 SNEGSKA (reference sequence). V was clipped by 3 bases and J by 6 bases; unmatched bases: 6.

This clonotype was recorded many times. The gene calls are TRBV5-6 and TRBJ2-5; D is unresolved. This CDR3 has 14 amino acids. Germline V gene lookup returns CDR1 SGHDT and CDR2 YYEEEE. The germline V and J ends were trimmed by 0 bases and 3 bases, with 9 bases remaining between them. The chain's CDR3 is CASSLVRPEETQYF. The CDR3 DNA is TGTGCCAGCAGCTTGGTGCGGCCCGAAGAGACCCAGTACTTC.

This chain connects TRBV20-1 to TRBJ1-5; D is perhaps TRBD1 (6 bases). V was cut by 4 bases and J by 4 bases, with 11 bases left in between. The CDR3 runs to 13 residues. Germline V gives CDR1 DFQATT, CDR2 SNEGSKA (reference sequence). This chain's CDR3 is CSAISRGNQPQHF. CDR3 nucleotide sequence: TGCAGTGCTATTTCCAGGGGAAATCAGCCCCAGCATTTT.

This rearrangement joins TRBV10-3 to TRBJ1-5, with TRBD1 matching 7 bases. The CDR3 extends over 15 amino acids. V shed 4 bases, J shed 0 bases, and the junction held 3 bases outside the gene matches. The germline V gene encodes CDR1 ENHRY and CDR2 SYGVKD. The CDR3 spells CAISGEGASNQPQHF. CDR3 nucleotides: TGTGCCATCAGTGGGGAGGGGGCTAGCAATCAGCCCCAGCATTTT.

This chain links TRBV10-2 with TRBJ2-7, with a tentative D call TRBD2 (5 bases). V was pared by 2 bases and J by 0 bases, with 8 bases between. CDR1 and CDR2 (germline): WSHSY, SAAADI. The CDR3 length is 14 residues. CDR3 nucleotide sequence: TGCGCCAGCAGTGAGGCGGGTAGCTCCTACGAGCAGTACTTC. As protein: CASSEAGSSYEQYF.

In its sample, this clonotype was seen many times. The J gene is TRBJ2-1, the V gene TRBV5-1; D uncertain. The CDR3 covers 11 residues. V lost 3 bases, J lost 6 bases, and 4 bases lay in between. Germline values: CDR1 SGHRS, CDR2 YFSETQ. The CDR3 here is CASSSLNEQFF. The CDR3 DNA is TGCGCCAGCAGCTCACTCAATGAGCAGTTCTTC. Full variable domain (rest looked up from reference TRBV5-1 and TRBJ2-1): KAGVTQTPRYLIKTRGQQVTLSCSPISGHRSVSWYQQTPGQGLQFLFEYFSETQRNKGNFPGRFSGRQFSNSRSEMNVSTLELGDSALYLCASSSLNEQFFGPGTRLTVL.

This clonotype was recorded once. V gene TRBV7-2 combines with J gene TRBJ1-5; D is undetermined. The germline V and J ends were trimmed by 1 base and 16 bases, with 14 bases remaining between them. Germline V gene data show CDR1 as SGHTA and CDR2 as FQGNSA. The CDR3 has 12 amino acids. The CDR3 nucleotides are TGTGCCAGCAGCTTAGAAGTAAATCAGCCCCATTTT. Translating gives CASSLEVNQPHF.

Of note for this clonotype: An end of the junction differs from the germline gene, which may be a read error. The rearrangement joins TRBV28 to TRBJ2-2; possible D gene TRBD2, 5 bases. In germline, CDR1 is MDHEN, CDR2 SYDVKM. The CDR3 extends over 15 amino acids. The CDR3: CASSLQGPNTGELLF. The CDR3 DNA sequence: TGTGCCAGCAGTTTGCAAGGACCGAACACCGGGGAGCTGCTTTTT.

This clonotype was seen a handful of times. The chain combines TRBV5-6 with TRBJ2-2, with 12 positions matching TRBD1. The V segment lost 4 bases and the J segment 7 bases; nucleotides outside the gene matches: 8. Germline-derived CDR1 and CDR2 are SGHDT and YYEEEE. The CDR3 spans 16 residues. CDR3: CASSLLGDRGLGELFF. CDR3 bases: TGTGCCAGCAGCCTCCTCGGGGACAGGGGGCTCGGGGAGCTGTTTTTT. Combining the CDR3 with reference TRBV5-6 and TRBJ2-2 gives the whole variable domain DAGVTQSPTHLIKTRGQQVTLRCSPKSGHDTVSWYQQALGQGPQFIFQYYEEEERQRGNFPDRFSGHQFPNYSSELNVNALLLGDSALYLCASSLLGDRGLGELFFGEGSRLTVL.

This clonotype showed up many times. The CDR3 is CASSLGDRGEGWLDEQFF. The CDR3 DNA reads TGCGCCAGCAGCTTGGGAGACAGGGGCGAGGGATGGTTGGATGAGCAGTTCTTC. The genes are TRBV5-1 and TRBJ2-1; 8 bases are shared with TRBD1. V dropped 0 bases and J dropped 8; count of bases not matched to a gene: 16. Germline V gene sequence: CDR1 SGHRS, CDR2 YFSETQ. The CDR3 sequence is 18 residues long.

The genes are TRBV20-1 and TRBJ2-1; TRBD2 matches 10 bases. The CDR3 is made up of 15 amino acids. V shed 6 bases, J shed 6 bases, and the junction held 11 bases outside the gene matches. The germline gives CDR1 DFQATT, CDR2 SNEGSKA (reference sequence). The CDR3 bases are TGCAGTGCGTCTACTCCTAGCGGGAGTGGCAATGAGCAGTTCTTC. Encoded protein: CSASTPSGSGNEQFF.

This chain links TRBV19 with TRBJ1-1; 10 nucleotides line up with TRBD1. In germline, CDR1 is LNHDA, CDR2 SQIVND (reference sequence). CDR3 size: 15 residues. Unmatched junction bases numbered 2, after V lost 3 bases and J lost 1 base. As DNA, the CDR3 is TGTGCCAGTAGTATCCGGGACAGGGGGAACACTGAAGCTTTCTTT. As protein: CASSIRDRGNTEAFF. Full variable domain (remainder filled in from reference TRBV19 and TRBJ1-1): DGGITQSPKYLFRKEGQNVTLSCEQNLNHDAMYWYRQDPGQGLRLIYYSQIVNDFQKGDIAEGYSVSREKKESFPLTVTSAQKNPTAFYLCASSIRDRGNTEAFFGQGTRLTVV.

This clonotype was detected many times. This chain connects TRBV18 to TRBJ2-5, with TRBD1 matching 7 bases. From germline, CDR1 is KGHSH and CDR2 LQKENI. The CDR3 is made up of 14 amino acids. V shed 3 bases and J 2 bases; nucleotides not matched to a gene: 3. The CDR3 here is CASSPTGRQETQYF. In DNA form, the CDR3 reads TGTGCCAGCTCACCGACAGGGCGGCAAGAGACCCAGTACTTC.

The chain is built from TRBV7-9 and TRBJ1-3, with D uncertain. V dropped 1 base and J dropped 0 bases, with 13 bases sitting between them. CDR1 SEHNR and CDR2 FQNEAQ come from the germline V gene (reference sequence). This CDR3 is 17 amino acids long. CDR3 region: CASSLDANLYSGNTIYF. The CDR3 bases are TGTGCCAGCAGCTTAGACGCCAACTTGTACTCTGGAAACACCATATATTTT. Using reference TRBV7-9 and TRBJ1-3 for the parts outside the CDR3, the full variable domain is DTGVSQNPRHKITKRGQNVTFRCDPISEHNRLYWYRQTLGQGPEFLTYFQNEAQLEKSRLLSDRFSAERPKGSFSTLEIQRTEQGDSAMYLCASSLDANLYSGNTIYFGEGSWLTVV.

Many counts were recorded for this clonotype. The chain employs TRBV28 and TRBJ2-3; D unresolved. V was trimmed by 10 bases and J by 7 bases, leaving 12 bases between them. The CDR3 spans 11 residues. The germline V gene encodes CDR1 MDHEN and CDR2 SYDVKM. CDR3 coding DNA: TGTGCCACCCGTGGGCGAAATACGCAGTATTTT. This codes for CATRGRNTQYF.

This clonotype was counted at least ten times. This chain joins TRBV24-1 and TRBJ2-2; the D gene could be TRBD1 or TRBD2 (5 bases each). CDR1 and CDR2 from the germline V gene are KGHDR and SFDVKD. V dropped 3 bases and J dropped 6 bases, with 13 bases sitting between them. The CDR3 loop spans 15 amino acids. CDR3 loop: CATSDVGTGPGELFF. The CDR3 DNA follows: TGTGCCACCAGTGATGTAGGGACCGGCCCCGGGGAGCTGTTTTTT.

This clonotype was detected many times. The V gene is TRBV24-1, the J gene TRBJ2-5; 8 positions match TRBD2. The CDR3 has 13 amino acids. CDR1 and CDR2 (germline): KGHDR, SFDVKD. The ends lost 7 bases at V and 4 bases at J; junction bases unmatched: 4. The CDR3 nucleotides are TGTGCCACCAGCGCGGGAGGCCGAGAGACCCAGTACTTC. It yields the protein CATSAGGRETQYF.

This clonotype was seen repeatedly, ten times or more. The germline gene is not matched at one end of the junction; a read error may be the cause. CDR3 sequence: CSVGQGSHEQYF. The CDR3 nucleotides are TGCAGCGTGGGACAGGGCTCCCACGAGCAGTACTTC. The chain carries TRBV29-1 and TRBJ2-7, with 9 bases fitting TRBD1. The CDR3 is 12 residues long. The germline gives CDR1 SQVTM, CDR2 ANQGSEA.

The table lists this clonotype with many counts. V gene TRBV12-3 or TRBV12-4 combines with J gene TRBJ2-7; no clear D gene. Trimming took off 2 bases at V and 5 bases at J, with 13 bases between the two ends. The CDR3 totals 14 residues. CDR3 nucleotide sequence: TGTGCCAGCAGTTTAATATTGGAGTCTAACGAGCAGTACTTC. Translation gives CASSLILESNEQYF.

A few counts support this clonotype. The chain employs TRBV5-1 and TRBJ2-2; D unresolved. Germline V CDR1 and CDR2: SGHRS, YFSETQ. The length of the CDR3 is 15 residues. Trimming cost V 7 bases and J 1 base, with 14 bases left between them. The CDR3 here is CASFKGSGNTGELFF. The CDR3 DNA is TGCGCCAGCTTCAAGGGTTCAGGGAACACCGGGGAGCTGTTTTTT.

This clonotype was seen once. This chain connects TRBV20-1 to TRBJ2-1; 7 bases are a match to TRBD1. Trimming took 5 bases from V and 0 from J; bases not matched to a gene: 7. The CDR3 sequence is 15 residues long. Germline V gene data show CDR1 as DFQATT and CDR2 as SNEGSKA (reference sequence). CDR3 in DNA: TGCAGTGCTCTTAGGGGGCCTCGCTCCTACAATGAGCAGTTCTTC. Protein: CSALRGPRSYNEQFF.

V is TRBV24-1 and J is TRBJ2-1; 12 bases agree with TRBD2. J lost 5 bases, V lost 7 bases, and 2 bases had no gene match. The germline CDR1 and CDR2 sequences are KGHDR and SFDVKD. This CDR3 spans 14 amino acids. CDR3 sequence reads: CATRGLAGNNEQFF. The CDR3 nucleotides read TGTGCCACCAGGGGACTAGCGGGCAACAATGAGCAGTTCTTC.

With respect to this clonotype: A clone one base away is much larger, so this may be a read error. The chain employs TRBV30 and TRBJ2-1; D gene uncertain. The germline V gene encodes CDR1 GTSNPN and CDR2 SVGIG (reference sequence). The CDR3 spans 13 residues. CDR3 nucleotides: TGTGCCTGGAGTGGAGATCTCGGCGATGACCAGTTCTTC. Amino acid sequence: CAWSGDLGDDQFF.

This clonotype was counted at least ten times. J is TRBJ1-5 and V is TRBV28; D is perhaps TRBD1 (5 bases). The CDR3 extends over 14 amino acids. CDR1 MDHEN and CDR2 SYDVKM come from the germline V gene. V lost 6 bases, J lost 3 bases, and 12 bases lay in between. The CDR3 loop reads CASSKGLTNQPQHF. The CDR3 DNA is TGTGCCAGCAGCAAGGGACTTACCAATCAGCCCCAGCATTTT.

This clonotype was seen only a few times. This chain links TRBV4-2 with TRBJ2-6, with D maybe TRBD2 (5 bases). V was shortened by 4 bases and J by 0 bases, with 10 bases between the two germline ends. This CDR3 is built from 16 residues. The germline CDR1 and CDR2 sequences are LGHNA and YNFKEQ. This CDR3 reads CASSPRLISGANVLTF. CDR3 in DNA: TGTGCCAGCAGCCCCCGACTAATCTCTGGGGCCAACGTCCTGACTTTC.

Many counts were recorded for this clonotype. The V and J genes are TRBV7-2 and TRBJ2-7; D is perhaps TRBD1 (5 bases). Germline V CDR1 and CDR2: SGHTA, FQGNSA. Deletions cut 1 base from V and 2 bases from J, with 12 bases between. The CDR3 sequence is 15 residues long. The CDR3 nucleotides are TGTGCCAGCAGCTTAGTGGGGCTAGGGCCCTACGAGCAGTACTTC. It specifies CASSLVGLGPYEQYF.

This clonotype was observed at least ten times. The rearrangement uses TRBV7-8 and TRBJ1-3; D is unresolved. CDR3 length equals 16 residues. Deletions cut 2 bases from V and 0 bases from J, with 11 bases between. Germline-derived CDR1 and CDR2 are SGHVS and FQNEAQ. The CDR3 is CASSLQWAVSGNTIYF. As DNA, the CDR3 is TGTGCCAGCAGCTTACAGTGGGCCGTCTCTGGAAACACCATATATTTT.

Points on this clonotype: The CDR3 end shows no conserved phenylalanine or tryptophan, and so a read error is likely. The rearrangement uses TRBV12-3 or TRBV12-4 and TRBJ2-1, with 9 bases lining up with TRBD1. V lost 5 bases to trimming and J lost 2 bases; unmatched junction nucleotides: 4. The CDR3 sequence is 15 residues long. The CDR3 DNA follows: TGTGCCAGCAGTGGCCGGGACAGGGCCTACAATGAGCAGTTCCTC. Encoded protein: CASSGRDRAYNEQFL.